In this sample, the clone carrying this T cell receptor beta chain turned up a few times. Antigen unknown. A second PCR of 7 to 11 cycles used a sample-barcoded 5' primer and a J-beta primer mix. Sequencing yielded, for each sample, at least 3 million paired-end reads carrying CDR3. TCRdb recomputed calls from the 5' RACE reads with MiXCR, one row per CDR3 protein. The sample holds about 1.6 million distinct CDR3 sequences, 34% seen once. The data were obtained in a study of blood T cells in healthy people across ages. V dropped 7 bases and J dropped 0 bases, with 18 bases sitting between them. Germline assignment: CDR1 SGHVS and CDR2 FQNEAQ. The CDR3 spans 16 residues. Study outcomes and limitations: With donor CMV status unknown, expanded clonotype changes were possibly confounded.

Sequencing used blood. The origin of this receptor is a woman aged 30 to 39 in good health. V usage is TRBV7-8 and J usage is TRBJ2-5, with TRBD1 as a possible D gene (5 bases). The CDR3 reads CASIPYIGVDQETQYF. The CDR3 bases are TGTGCCAGCATACCCTATATAGGGGTGGACCAAGAGACCCAGTACTTC.